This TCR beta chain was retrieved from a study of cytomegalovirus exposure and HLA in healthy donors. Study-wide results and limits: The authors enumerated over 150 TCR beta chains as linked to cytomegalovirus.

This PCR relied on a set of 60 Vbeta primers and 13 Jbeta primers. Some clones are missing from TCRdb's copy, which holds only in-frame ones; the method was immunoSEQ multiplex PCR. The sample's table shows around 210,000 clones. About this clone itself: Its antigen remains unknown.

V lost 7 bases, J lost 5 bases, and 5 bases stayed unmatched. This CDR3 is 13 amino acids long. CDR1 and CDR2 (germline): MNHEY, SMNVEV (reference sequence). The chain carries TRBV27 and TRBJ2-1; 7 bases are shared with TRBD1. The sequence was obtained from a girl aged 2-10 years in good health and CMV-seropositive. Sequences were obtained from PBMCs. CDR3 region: CASTGQADNEQFF. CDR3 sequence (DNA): TGTGCCAGCACCGGACAGGCAGACAATGAGCAGTTCTTC.